Listed below are T cell receptor beta chains from one sample, sequenced in a study of monozygotic twins with inflammatory bowel disease. TCRdb reprocessed the 5' RACE reads and stores each CDR3 protein as one record, lacking DNA. This sample contains under 200,000 distinct CDR3 sequences. Sequencing used blood. These receptors were obtained from a human donor with ulcerative colitis or Crohn's disease, or a healthy co-twin of an affected twin (not recorded which). CDR3s include the opening cysteine and the closing phenylalanine or tryptophan.

J gene: TRBJ1-5
V gene: TRBV6-2/TRBV6-3
CDR3 protein: CASSAPRGSSNQPQHF

J gene: TRBJ2-1
V gene: TRBV27
CDR3 protein: CASSQGRVYNEQFF

J gene: TRBJ2-7
V gene: TRBV7-8
CDR3 protein: CASSFGRLLSYEQYF

J gene: TRBJ2-7
V gene: TRBV12-3/TRBV12-4
CDR3 protein: CASSSGASGEQYF

J gene: TRBJ2-5
V gene: TRBV7-2
CDR3 protein: CASSLRSRVQETQYF

J gene: TRBJ2-3
V gene: TRBV27
CDR3 protein: CASSYPPDTQYF

J gene: TRBJ2-7
V gene: TRBV27
CDR3 protein: CASSLLRTDPYEQYF

J gene: TRBJ2-7
V gene: TRBV3-1
CDR3 protein: CASSTRTGLVEQYF

J gene: TRBJ2-1
V gene: TRBV3-1
CDR3 protein: CASSSGTSNEQFF

J gene: TRBJ2-3
V gene: TRBV5-4
CDR3 protein: CASRVSPDNLDTQYF

J gene: TRBJ2-6
V gene: TRBV5-1
CDR3 protein: CASSLRALGANVLTF

J gene: TRBJ2-2
V gene: TRBV30
CDR3 protein: CAWTQGSSGKVAGELFF

J gene: TRBJ1-1
V gene: TRBV20-1
CDR3 protein: CSAGPIGTEAFF

J gene: TRBJ2-7
V gene: TRBV5-1
CDR3 protein: CASSLHLQGYEQYF

J gene: TRBJ1-1
V gene: TRBV6-5
CDR3 protein: CASQGVGTEAFF

J gene: TRBJ2-1
V gene: TRBV24-1
CDR3 protein: CATSQINEQFF

J gene: TRBJ2-7
V gene: TRBV5-1
CDR3 protein: CASRIRGAAGPYEQYF

J gene: TRBJ2-1
V gene: TRBV6-4
CDR3 protein: CASKPSKLDRARQGVSEQFF

J gene: TRBJ1-6
V gene: TRBV7-9
CDR3 protein: CASTMTSNSPLHF

J gene: TRBJ2-7
V gene: TRBV20-1
CDR3 protein: CSAGSVGGYLSEQYF

J gene: TRBJ1-2
V gene: TRBV5-1
CDR3 protein: CASSLGEGNYGYTF

J gene: TRBJ2-2
V gene: TRBV11-2
CDR3 protein: CASSLDPSGRGGTGELFF

J gene: TRBJ2-1
V gene: TRBV10-3
CDR3 protein: CAISAPDGLAGSYNEQFF

J gene: TRBJ2-1
V gene: TRBV5-4
CDR3 protein: CASSWTGGGYNEQFF

J gene: TRBJ2-2
V gene: TRBV5-1
CDR3 protein: CASSLARGTVRTGELFF

J gene: TRBJ2-2
V gene: TRBV24-1
CDR3 protein: CATRPGRANTGELFF

J gene: TRBJ2-1
V gene: TRBV7-2
CDR3 protein: CASSQSGTSGMDEQFF

J gene: TRBJ2-1
V gene: TRBV7-2
CDR3 protein: CASSRIAESSYNEQFF

J gene: TRBJ1-1
V gene: TRBV27
CDR3 protein: CASSSPGQGMNTEAFF

J gene: TRBJ2-3
V gene: TRBV12-3/TRBV12-4
CDR3 protein: CASSLAGGLRDTQYF

J gene: TRBJ2-3
V gene: TRBV6-1
CDR3 protein: CASTDGGGVTDTQYF

J gene: TRBJ2-1
V gene: TRBV18
CDR3 protein: CASSTARDYNEQFF

J gene: TRBJ2-2
V gene: TRBV11-2
CDR3 protein: CASSLFLAGETNTGELFF

J gene: TRBJ2-7
V gene: TRBV19
CDR3 protein: CASGWSYEQYF

J gene: TRBJ2-1
V gene: TRBV5-4
CDR3 protein: CASSFFQYNEQFF

J gene: TRBJ2-3
V gene: TRBV20-1
CDR3 protein: CSAPQGATDTQYF

J gene: TRBJ2-2
V gene: TRBV5-1
CDR3 protein: CASSLGLAGEGELFF

J gene: TRBJ2-7
V gene: TRBV28
CDR3 protein: CASSFSIPYEQYF

J gene: TRBJ2-7
V gene: TRBV6-1
CDR3 protein: CASRKSGTPPYEQYF

J gene: TRBJ2-7
V gene: TRBV7-2
CDR3 protein: CASRRLAGNTYEQYF

J gene: TRBJ2-1
V gene: TRBV11-1
CDR3 protein: CASSRPGGAGVPNEQFF

J gene: TRBJ1-3
V gene: TRBV18
CDR3 protein: CASSPQGTSGNTIYF

J gene: TRBJ1-2
V gene: TRBV5-1
CDR3 protein: CASSFGTARIYGYTF